This TCR beta chain came from a study of cytomegalovirus exposure and HLA in healthy donors. Study-wide context: In an earlier analysis, 95 million to 130 million unique TCR beta sequences were found from about 179 million T cells. Study findings and constraints: Later genetic work tied a missense DCLRE1C variant to beta-chain V and J trimming. Among CMV-associated TCR beta chains, most appeared HLA-restricted in a later analysis.

Comment on this clone: Its specificity is not known.

V gave up 7 bases and J gave up 4 bases; unmatched junction bases: 9. The CDR3 totals 14 residues. Germline assignment: CDR1 MNHNY and CDR2 SVGAGI (reference sequence). 13 Jbeta primers and 60 Vbeta primers were used for the PCR. The table came from immunoSEQ multiplex PCR; TCRdb's copy has only in-frame clones and leaves some out. The data hold approximately 150,000 clones, with around two thirds observed a single time. The sample taken for sequencing was PBMCs. The receptor was derived from a young man in good health and CMV-seropositive. The genes are TRBV6-6 and TRBJ2-7, with TRBD1 matching 8 bases. The DNA for the CDR3 is TGTGCCAGCACCCCGACAGGGGTCGTTTACGAGCAGTACTTC. It yields the protein CASTPTGVVYEQYF.